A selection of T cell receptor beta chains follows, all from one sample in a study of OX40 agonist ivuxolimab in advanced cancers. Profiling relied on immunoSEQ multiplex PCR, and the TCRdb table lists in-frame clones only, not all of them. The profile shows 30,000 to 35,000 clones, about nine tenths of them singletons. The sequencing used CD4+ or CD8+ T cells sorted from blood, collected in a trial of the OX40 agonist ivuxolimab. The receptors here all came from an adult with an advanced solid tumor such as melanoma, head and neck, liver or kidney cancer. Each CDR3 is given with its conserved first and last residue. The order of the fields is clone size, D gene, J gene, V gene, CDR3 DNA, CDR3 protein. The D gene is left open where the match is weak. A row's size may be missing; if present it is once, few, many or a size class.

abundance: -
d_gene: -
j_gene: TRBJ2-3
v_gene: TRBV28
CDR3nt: TGTGCCAGCACTAGCACAGATACGCAGTATTTT
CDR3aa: CASTSTDTQYF

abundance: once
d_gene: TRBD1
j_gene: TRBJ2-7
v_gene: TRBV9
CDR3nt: TGTGCCAGCAGCGCCTCCCCCGTCGGGGACAGGGTCTACGAGCAGTACTTC
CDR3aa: CASSASPVGDRVYEQYF

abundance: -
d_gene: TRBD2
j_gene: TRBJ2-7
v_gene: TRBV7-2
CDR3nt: TGTGCCAGCAGCCAGACTAGCGGGAGCGAATACTCCTACGAGCAGTACTTC
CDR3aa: CASSQTSGSEYSYEQYF

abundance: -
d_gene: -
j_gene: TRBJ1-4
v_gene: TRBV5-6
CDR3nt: TGTGCCAGCAGCGGGGTAACAACTAATGAAAAACTGTTTTTT
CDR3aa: CASSGVTTNEKLFF

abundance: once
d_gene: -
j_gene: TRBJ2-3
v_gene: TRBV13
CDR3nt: TGTGCCAGCCAGGACAGCACCACAGATACGCAGTATTTT
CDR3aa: CASQDSTTDTQYF

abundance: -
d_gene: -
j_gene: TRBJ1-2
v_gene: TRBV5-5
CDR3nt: TGTGCCAGCAGCCCGACGTCCGGGCACTATGGCTACACCTTC
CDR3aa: CASSPTSGHYGYTF

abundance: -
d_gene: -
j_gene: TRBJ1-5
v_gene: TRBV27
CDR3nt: TGTGCCAGCAGTTTATCCCCGGGACACAATCAGCCCCAGCATTTT
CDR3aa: CASSLSPGHNQPQHF

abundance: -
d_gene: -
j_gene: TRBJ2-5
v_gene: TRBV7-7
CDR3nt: TGTGCTAGCAGCTTGAGAGAGGGTGGAACAGAAGAGACCCAGTACTTC
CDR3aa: CASSLREGGTEETQYF

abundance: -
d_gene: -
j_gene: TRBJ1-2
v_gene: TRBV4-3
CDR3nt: TGCGCCAGCAGCCAAGACCCGCTAGGGGGGTTCAACTATGGCTACACCTTC
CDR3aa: CASSQDPLGGFNYGYTF

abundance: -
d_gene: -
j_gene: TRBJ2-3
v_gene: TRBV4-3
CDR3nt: TGCGCCAGCAGCCAATCTCGGGCCCCAATCTCGGGATTACAACACACAGATACGCAGTATTTT
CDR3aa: CASSQSRAPISGLQHTDTQYF

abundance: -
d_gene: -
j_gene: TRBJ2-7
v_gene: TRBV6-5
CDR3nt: TGTGCCAGCAGTACAGGGTCCTACGAGCAGTACTTC
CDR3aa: CASSTGSYEQYF

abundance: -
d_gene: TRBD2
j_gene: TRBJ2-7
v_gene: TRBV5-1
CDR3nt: TGCGCCAGCAGCTTGGAGGCTAGCGGTTCGTACGAGCAGTACTTC
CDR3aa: CASSLEASGSYEQYF

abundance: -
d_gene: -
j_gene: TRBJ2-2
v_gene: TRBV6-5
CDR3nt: TGTGCCAGCAGTTACGGGGGTAGGAACACCGGGGAGCTGTTTTTT
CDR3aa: CASSYGGRNTGELFF

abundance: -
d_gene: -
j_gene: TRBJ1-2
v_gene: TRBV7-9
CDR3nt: TGTGCCAGCAGCTCGCCCGAGGCAGGGAGTATTGGCTATGGCTACACCTTC
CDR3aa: CASSSPEAGSIGYGYTF

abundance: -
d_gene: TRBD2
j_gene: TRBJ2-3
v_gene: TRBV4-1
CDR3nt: TGCGCCAGCAGCCAATATTCCGGGACTAGGCAATCAGATACGCAGTATTTT
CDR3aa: CASSQYSGTRQSDTQYF

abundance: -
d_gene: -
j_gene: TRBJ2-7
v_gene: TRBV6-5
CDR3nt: TGTGCCAGCAGCGTAGGGGGGAGCTCCTACGAGCAGTACTTC
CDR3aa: CASSVGGSSYEQYF

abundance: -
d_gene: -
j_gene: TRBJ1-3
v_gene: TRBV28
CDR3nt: TGTGCCAGCAGTTACTTGGACCGCCGCCTCTCTGGAAACACCATATATTTT
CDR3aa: CASSYLDRRLSGNTIYF

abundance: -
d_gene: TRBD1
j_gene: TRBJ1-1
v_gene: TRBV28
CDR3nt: TGTGCCAGCAGTCCCCTCGACAGGGGAAGAACTGAAGCTTTCTTT
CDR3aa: CASSPLDRGRTEAFF

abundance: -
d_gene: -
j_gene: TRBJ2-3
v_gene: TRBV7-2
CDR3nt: TGTGCCAGCAGCTTAGTGGGCGGACGCACAGATACGCAGTATTTT
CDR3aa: CASSLVGGRTDTQYF

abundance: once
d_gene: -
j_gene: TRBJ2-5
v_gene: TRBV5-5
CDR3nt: TGTGCCAGCAGCTTGGGGACAGCGGGTACGGACTTC
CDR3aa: CASSLGTAGTDF

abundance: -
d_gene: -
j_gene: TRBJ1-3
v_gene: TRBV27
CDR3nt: TGTGCCGCCGCGGAGGGAAACACCATATATTTT
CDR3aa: CAAAEGNTIYF

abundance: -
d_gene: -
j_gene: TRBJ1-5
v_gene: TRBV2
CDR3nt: TGTGCCAGCTCGGGGGGGATCAGGATCCAGCATTTT
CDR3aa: CASSGGIRIQHF

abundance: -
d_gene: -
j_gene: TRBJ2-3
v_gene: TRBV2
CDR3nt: TGTGCCAGCAGTGGGACGGAGGGGCCGGTCACAGATACGCAGTATTTT
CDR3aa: CASSGTEGPVTDTQYF

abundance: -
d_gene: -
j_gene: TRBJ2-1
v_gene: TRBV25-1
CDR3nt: TGTGCCAGCAGTGCATATGAGCAGTTCTTC
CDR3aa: CASSAYEQFF

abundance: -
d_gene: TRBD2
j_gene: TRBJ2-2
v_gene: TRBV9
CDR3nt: TGTGCCAGCAGCGTCGGGACTAGCCCGGCGTTGGGGGAGCTGTTTTTT
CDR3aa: CASSVGTSPALGELFF

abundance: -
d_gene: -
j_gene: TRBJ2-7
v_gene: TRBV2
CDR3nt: TGTGCCGGCGGTGAATGGACAGATAGCTCCTACGAGCAGTACTTC
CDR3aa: CAGGEWTDSSYEQYF

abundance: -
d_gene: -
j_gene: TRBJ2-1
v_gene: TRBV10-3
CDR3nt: TGTGCCATTCGGGACAACTCCTACAATGAGCAGTTCTTC
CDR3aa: CAIRDNSYNEQFF

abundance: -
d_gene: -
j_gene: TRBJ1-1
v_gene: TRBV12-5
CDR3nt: TGTGCTAGTGGTTTGGGGATCGAAAACACTGAAGCTTTCTTT
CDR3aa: CASGLGIENTEAFF

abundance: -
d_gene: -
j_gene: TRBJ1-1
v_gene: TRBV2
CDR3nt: TGTGCCAGCAGGGGACACCCTACGAACACTGAAGCTTTCTTT
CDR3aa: CASRGHPTNTEAFF

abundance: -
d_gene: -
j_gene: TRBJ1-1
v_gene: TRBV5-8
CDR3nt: TGTGCCAGCAACTCTCGTCATACCCTCACTGAAGCTTTCTTT
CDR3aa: CASNSRHTLTEAFF

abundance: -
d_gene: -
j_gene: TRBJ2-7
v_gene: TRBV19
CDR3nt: TGTGCCAGTAGTACAGCTTCCAGACAGAATACCATCTACGAGCAGTACTTC
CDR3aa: CASSTASRQNTIYEQYF

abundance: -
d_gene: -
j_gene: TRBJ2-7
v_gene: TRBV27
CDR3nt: TGTGCCAGCAGCCTTGCTCCGTTCTCCTACGAGCAGTACTTC
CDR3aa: CASSLAPFSYEQYF

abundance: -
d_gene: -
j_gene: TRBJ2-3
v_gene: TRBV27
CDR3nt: TGTGCCAGCAGTTTAGGGGGACCAGATACGCAGTATTTT
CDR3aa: CASSLGGPDTQYF

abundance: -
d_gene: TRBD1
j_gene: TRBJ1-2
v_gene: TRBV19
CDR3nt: TGTGCCACGACCTCTTCCGGGACAGGGCGCAATGGCTACACCTTC
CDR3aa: CATTSSGTGRNGYTF

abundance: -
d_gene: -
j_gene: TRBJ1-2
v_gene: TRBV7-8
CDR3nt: TGTGCCAGCAGCTTAGCGGGGGACGGCTATACCTTC
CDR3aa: CASSLAGDGYTF

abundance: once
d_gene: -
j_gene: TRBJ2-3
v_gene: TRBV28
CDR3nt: TGTGCCAGCAGTTTATTTGGGTCCGCAGATACGCAGTATTTT
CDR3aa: CASSLFGSADTQYF

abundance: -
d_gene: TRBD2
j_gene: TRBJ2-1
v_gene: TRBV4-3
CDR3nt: TGCGCCAGCAGCCAAGATGAACCGGGACTAGCGGGAGGCAATGAGCAGTTCTTC
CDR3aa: CASSQDEPGLAGGNEQFF

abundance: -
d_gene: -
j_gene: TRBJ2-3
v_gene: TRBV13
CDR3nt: TGTGCCAGCAGCGGCCCCATCCGCACAGATACGCAGTATTTT
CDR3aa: CASSGPIRTDTQYF

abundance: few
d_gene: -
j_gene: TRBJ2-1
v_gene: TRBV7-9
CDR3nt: TGTGCCAGCAGCCCCTCGGACTCAATATCCTACAATGAGCAGTTCTTC
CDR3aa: CASSPSDSISYNEQFF

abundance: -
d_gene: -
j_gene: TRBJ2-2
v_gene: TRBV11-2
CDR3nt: TGTGCCAGCAGCTGGATGACTAGTTCCACCGGGGAGCTGTTTTTT
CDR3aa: CASSWMTSSTGELFF

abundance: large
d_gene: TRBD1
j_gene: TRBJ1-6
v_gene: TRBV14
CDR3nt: TGTGCCAGCAGCCAAGTCGGGACAGGGTATAATTCACCCCTCCACTTT
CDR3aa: CASSQVGTGYNSPLHF

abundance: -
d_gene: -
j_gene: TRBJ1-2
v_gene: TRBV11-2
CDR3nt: TGTGCCAGCAGCCCCCCAGGCGGCAGGCGCTATGGCTACACCTTC
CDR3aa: CASSPPGGRRYGYTF

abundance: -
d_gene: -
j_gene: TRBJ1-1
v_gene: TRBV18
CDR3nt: TGTGCCAGCTCACTATACGGGGGATTCCCTGAAGCTTTCTTT
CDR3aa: CASSLYGGFPEAFF

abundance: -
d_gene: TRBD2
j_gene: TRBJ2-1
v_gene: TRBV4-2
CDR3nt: TGTGCCAGCAGCCAACGACTAGCGGTCAATGAGCAGTTCTTC
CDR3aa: CASSQRLAVNEQFF

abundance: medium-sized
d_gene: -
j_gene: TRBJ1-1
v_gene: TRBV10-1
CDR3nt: TGCGCCAGCAGTGAGTCATACGGCACTGAAGCTTTCTTT
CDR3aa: CASSESYGTEAFF

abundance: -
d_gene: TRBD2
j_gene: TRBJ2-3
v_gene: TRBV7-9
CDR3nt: TGTGCCAGCCCCGCTGTTGCAGCGGGAGCTTCAGATACGCAGTATTTT
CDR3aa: CASPAVAAGASDTQYF

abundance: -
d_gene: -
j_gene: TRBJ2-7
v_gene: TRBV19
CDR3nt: TGTGCCAGTAGTATAGGGCCCGGGGAGTACGAGCAGTACTTC
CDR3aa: CASSIGPGEYEQYF

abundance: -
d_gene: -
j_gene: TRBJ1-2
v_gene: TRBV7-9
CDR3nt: TGTGCCAGCAGCGGTTTATGGGACGGGAAGGCGGGCTACACCTTC
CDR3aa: CASSGLWDGKAGYTF

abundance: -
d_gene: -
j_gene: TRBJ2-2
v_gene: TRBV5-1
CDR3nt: TGCGCCAGCAGCTTGTTGCGGGAGAACACCGGGGAGCTGTTTTTT
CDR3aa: CASSLLRENTGELFF